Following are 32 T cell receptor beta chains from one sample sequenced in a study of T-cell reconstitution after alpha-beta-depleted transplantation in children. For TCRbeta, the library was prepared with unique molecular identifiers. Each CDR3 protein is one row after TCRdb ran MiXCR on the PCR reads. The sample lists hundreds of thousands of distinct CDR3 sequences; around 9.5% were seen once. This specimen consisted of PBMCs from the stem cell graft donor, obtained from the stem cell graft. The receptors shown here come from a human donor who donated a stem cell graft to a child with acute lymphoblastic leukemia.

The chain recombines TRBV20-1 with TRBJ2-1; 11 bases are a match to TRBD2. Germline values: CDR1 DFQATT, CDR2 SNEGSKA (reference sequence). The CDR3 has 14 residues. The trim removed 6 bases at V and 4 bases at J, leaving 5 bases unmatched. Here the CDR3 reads CSALRLAGYNEQFF. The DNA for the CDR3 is TGCAGTGCCCTACGACTAGCGGGGTACAATGAGCAGTTCTTC.

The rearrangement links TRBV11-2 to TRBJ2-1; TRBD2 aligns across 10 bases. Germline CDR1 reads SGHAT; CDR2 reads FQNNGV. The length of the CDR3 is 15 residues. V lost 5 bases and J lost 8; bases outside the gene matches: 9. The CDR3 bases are TGTGCCAGCAGCAACGTAGCGGGGGGTCGATATGAGCAGTTCTTC. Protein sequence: CASSNVAGGRYEQFF.

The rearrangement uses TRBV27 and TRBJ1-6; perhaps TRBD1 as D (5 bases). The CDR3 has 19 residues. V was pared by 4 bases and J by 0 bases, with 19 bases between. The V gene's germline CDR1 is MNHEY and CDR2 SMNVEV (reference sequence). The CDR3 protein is CASSSTDLSRSSYNSPLHF. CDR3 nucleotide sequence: TGTGCCAGCAGTTCGACAGACCTATCAAGAAGCTCCTATAATTCACCCCTCCACTTT.

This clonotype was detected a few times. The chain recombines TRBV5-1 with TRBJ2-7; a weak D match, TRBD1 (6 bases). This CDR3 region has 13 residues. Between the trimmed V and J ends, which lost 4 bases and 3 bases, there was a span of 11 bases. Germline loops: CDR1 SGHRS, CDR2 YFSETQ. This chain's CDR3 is CASSPDSNYEQYF. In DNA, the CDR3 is TGCGCCAGCAGCCCGGACAGCAACTACGAGCAGTACTTC.

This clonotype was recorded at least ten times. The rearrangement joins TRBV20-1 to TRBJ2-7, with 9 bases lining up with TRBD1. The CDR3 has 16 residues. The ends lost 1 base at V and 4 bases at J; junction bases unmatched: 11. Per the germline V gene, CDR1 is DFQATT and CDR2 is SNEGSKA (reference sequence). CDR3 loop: CSARGTGAPSSYEQYF. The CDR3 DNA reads TGCAGTGCTAGAGGGACAGGGGCCCCTTCTTCTTACGAGCAGTACTTC.

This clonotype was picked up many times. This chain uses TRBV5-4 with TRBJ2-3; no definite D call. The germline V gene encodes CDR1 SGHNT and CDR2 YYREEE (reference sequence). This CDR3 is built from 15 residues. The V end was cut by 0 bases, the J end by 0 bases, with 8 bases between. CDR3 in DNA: TGTGCCAGCAGCTTGGAGTTCACTAGCACAGATACGCAGTATTTT. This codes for CASSLEFTSTDTQYF.

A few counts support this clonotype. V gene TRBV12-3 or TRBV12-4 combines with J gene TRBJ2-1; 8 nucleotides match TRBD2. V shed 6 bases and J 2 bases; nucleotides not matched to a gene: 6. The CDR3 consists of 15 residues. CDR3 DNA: TGTGCCAGCAGGGAATCGGGGGGGGCCTACAATGAGCAGTTCTTC. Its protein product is CASRESGGAYNEQFF.

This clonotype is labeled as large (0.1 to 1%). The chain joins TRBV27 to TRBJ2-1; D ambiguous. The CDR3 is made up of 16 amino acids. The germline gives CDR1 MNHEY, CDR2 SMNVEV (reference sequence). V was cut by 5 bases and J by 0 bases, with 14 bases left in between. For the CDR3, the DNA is TGTGCCAGCAGTGAATTCGACTCCTACTCCTACAATGAGCAGTTCTTC. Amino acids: CASSEFDSYSYNEQFF.

In DNA, the CDR3 is TGTGCCAGTAGTATAGGAGACCATAATTCACCCCTCCACTTT. It encodes CASSIGDHNSPLHF. J is TRBJ1-6 and V is TRBV19; D not resolved. Trimming pared 1 base from V and 5 bases from J, leaving 6 bases between. Germline CDR1 reads LNHDA; CDR2 reads SQIVND (reference sequence). This CDR3 spans 14 amino acids.

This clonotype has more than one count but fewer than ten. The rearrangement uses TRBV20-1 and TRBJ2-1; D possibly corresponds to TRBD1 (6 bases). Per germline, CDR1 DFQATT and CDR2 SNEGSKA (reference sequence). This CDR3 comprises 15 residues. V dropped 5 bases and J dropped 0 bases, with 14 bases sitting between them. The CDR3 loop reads CSAPETGSSYNEQFF. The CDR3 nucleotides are TGCAGTGCTCCCGAGACAGGCAGCTCCTACAATGAGCAGTTCTTC.

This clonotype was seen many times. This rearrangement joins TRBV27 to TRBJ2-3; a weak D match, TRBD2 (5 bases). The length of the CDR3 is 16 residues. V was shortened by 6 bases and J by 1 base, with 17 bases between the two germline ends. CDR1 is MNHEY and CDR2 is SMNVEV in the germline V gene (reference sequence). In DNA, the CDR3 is TGTGCCAGCAGCCCACCCATTTACGGGGGCACAGATACGCAGTATTTT. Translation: CASSPPIYGGTDTQYF.

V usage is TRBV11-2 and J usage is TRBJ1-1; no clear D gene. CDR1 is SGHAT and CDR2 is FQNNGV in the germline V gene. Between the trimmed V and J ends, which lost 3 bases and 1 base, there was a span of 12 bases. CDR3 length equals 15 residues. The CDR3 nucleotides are TGTGCCAGCAGCTTTTTCGGCGGGAAGAACACTGAAGCTTTCTTT. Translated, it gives CASSFFGGKNTEAFF.

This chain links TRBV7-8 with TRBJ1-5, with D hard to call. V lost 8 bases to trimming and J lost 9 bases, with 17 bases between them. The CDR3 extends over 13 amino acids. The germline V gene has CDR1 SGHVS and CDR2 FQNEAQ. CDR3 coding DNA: TGTGCCAGCCGATTAAGGGTTATGGGGCCCCAGCATTTT. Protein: CASRLRVMGPQHF. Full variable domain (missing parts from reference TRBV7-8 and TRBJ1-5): GAGVSQSPRYKVAKRGQDVALRCDPISGHVSLFWYQQALGQGPEFLTYFQNEAQLDKSGLPSDRFFAERPEGSVSTLKIQRTQQEDSAVYLCASRLRVMGPQHFGDGTRLSIL.

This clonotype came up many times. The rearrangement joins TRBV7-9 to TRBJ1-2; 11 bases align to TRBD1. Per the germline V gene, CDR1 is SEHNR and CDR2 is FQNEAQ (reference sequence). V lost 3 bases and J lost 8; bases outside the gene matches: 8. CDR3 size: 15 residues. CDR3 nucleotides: TGTGCCAGCAGCTTCCCTGGACAGGGGGCTAGGGGCTACACCTTC. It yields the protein CASSFPGQGARGYTF.

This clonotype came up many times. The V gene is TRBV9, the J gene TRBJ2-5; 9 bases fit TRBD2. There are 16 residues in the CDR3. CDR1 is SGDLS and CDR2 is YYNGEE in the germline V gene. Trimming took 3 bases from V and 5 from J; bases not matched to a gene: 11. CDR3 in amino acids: CASSARGGLAVETQYF. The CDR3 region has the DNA TGTGCCAGCAGCGCCCGTGGGGGACTAGCTGTGGAGACCCAGTACTTC.

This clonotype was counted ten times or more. The CDR3 nucleotides are TGCAGCGTGAGGGACAACCACAATCAGCCCCAGCATTTT. It is translated as CSVRDNHNQPQHF. The gene calls are TRBV29-1 and TRBJ1-5; a possible D gene is TRBD1 (6 bases). V lost 6 bases and J 3 bases, leaving 12 bases between the germline ends. The CDR3 loop spans 13 amino acids. CDR1 is SQVTM, CDR2 ANQGSEA, per germline.

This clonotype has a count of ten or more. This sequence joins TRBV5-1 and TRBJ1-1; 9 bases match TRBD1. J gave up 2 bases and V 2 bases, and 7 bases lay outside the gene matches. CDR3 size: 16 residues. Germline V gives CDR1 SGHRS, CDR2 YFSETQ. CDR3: CASSFTGTGTNTEAFF. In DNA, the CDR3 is TGCGCCAGCAGCTTTACCGGGACAGGGACCAACACTGAAGCTTTCTTT.

The CDR3 DNA sequence: TGTGCCAGCATGAGAACGACGGTCGCCTACAATGAGCAGTTCTTC. Protein: CASMRTTVAYNEQFF. This chain uses TRBV2 with TRBJ2-1; D remains unclear. CDR3 length equals 15 residues. Trimming took 7 bases from V and 2 from J, leaving 15 bases between them. Germline-derived CDR1 and CDR2 are SNHLY and FYNNEI.

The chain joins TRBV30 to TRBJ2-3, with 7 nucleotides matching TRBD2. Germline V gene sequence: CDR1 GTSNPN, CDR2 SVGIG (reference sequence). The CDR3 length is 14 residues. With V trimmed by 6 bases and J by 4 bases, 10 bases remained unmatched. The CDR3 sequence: CACTSPGGADTQYF. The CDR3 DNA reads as TGTGCCTGCACAAGTCCTGGGGGGGCAGATACGCAGTATTTT.

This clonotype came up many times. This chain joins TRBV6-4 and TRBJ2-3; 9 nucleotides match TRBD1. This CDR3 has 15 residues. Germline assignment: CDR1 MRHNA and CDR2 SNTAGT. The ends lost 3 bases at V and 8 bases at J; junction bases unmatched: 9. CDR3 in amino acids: CASSDGGTGRGTQYF. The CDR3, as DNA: TGTGCCAGCAGTGATGGAGGGACAGGGAGAGGTACGCAGTATTTT.

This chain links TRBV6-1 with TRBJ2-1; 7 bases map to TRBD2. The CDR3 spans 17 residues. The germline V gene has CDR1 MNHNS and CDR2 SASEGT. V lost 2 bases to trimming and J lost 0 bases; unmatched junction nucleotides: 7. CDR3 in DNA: TGTGCCAGCAGTGAACTCTGGCGGGGGAACTCCTACAATGAGCAGTTCTTC. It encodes CASSELWRGNSYNEQFF.

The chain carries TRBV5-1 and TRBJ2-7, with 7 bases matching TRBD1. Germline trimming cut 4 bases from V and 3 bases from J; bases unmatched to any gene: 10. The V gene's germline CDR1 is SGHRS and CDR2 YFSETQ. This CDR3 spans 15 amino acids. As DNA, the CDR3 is TGCGCCAGCAGCCCACTGACAGGGAAACGCTACGAGCAGTACTTC. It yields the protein CASSPLTGKRYEQYF. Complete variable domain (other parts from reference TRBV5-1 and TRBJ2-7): KAGVTQTPRYLIKTRGQQVTLSCSPISGHRSVSWYQQTPGQGLQFLFEYFSETQRNKGNFPGRFSGRQFSNSRSEMNVSTLELGDSALYLCASSPLTGKRYEQYFGPGTRLTVT.

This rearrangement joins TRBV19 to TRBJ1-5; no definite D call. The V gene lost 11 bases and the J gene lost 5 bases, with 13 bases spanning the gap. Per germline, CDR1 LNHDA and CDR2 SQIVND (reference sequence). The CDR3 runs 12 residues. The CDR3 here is CASCTEYQPQHF. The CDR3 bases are TGTGCCTCCTGCACCGAATATCAGCCCCAGCATTTT. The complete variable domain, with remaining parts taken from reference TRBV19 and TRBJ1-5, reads DGGITQSPKYLFRKEGQNVTLSCEQNLNHDAMYWYRQDPGQGLRLIYYSQIVNDFQKGDIAEGYSVSREKKESFPLTVTSAQKNPTAFYLCASCTEYQPQHFGDGTRLSIL.

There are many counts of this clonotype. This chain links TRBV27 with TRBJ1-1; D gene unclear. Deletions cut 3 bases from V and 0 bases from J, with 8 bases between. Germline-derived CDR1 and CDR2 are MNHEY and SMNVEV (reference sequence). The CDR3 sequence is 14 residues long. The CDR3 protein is CASSFVGMNTEAFF. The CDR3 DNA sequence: TGTGCCAGCAGTTTTGTCGGAATGAACACTGAAGCTTTCTTT.

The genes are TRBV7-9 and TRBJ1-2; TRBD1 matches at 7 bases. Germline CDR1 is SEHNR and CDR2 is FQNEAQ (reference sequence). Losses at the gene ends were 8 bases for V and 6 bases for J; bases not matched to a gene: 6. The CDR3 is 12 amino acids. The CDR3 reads CASLQGLDGYTF. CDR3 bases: TGTGCCAGCCTACAGGGGTTGGATGGCTACACCTTC. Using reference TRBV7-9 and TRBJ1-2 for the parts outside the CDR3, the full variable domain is DTGVSQNPRHKITKRGQNVTFRCDPISEHNRLYWYRQTLGQGPEFLTYFQNEAQLEKSRLLSDRFSAERPKGSFSTLEIQRTEQGDSAMYLCASLQGLDGYTFGSGTRLTVV.

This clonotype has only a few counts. The CDR3 DNA sequence: TGTGCCAGCAGCTTAGGTGGGGTAGCGGGGGACTACGAGCAGTACTTC. Translating it yields CASSLGGVAGDYEQYF. The V and J genes are TRBV7-2 and TRBJ2-7, with 9 bases identical to TRBD2. J lost 3 bases, V lost 1 base, and 7 bases had no gene match. Germline lookup yields CDR1 SGHTA and CDR2 FQGNSA. The CDR3 is 16 amino acids.

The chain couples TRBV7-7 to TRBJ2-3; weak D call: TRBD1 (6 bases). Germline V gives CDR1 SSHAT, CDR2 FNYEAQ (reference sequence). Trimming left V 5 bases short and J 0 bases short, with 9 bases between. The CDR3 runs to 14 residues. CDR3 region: CASSATGSTDTQYF. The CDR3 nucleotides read TGTGCCAGCAGCGCCACAGGGAGCACAGATACGCAGTATTTT. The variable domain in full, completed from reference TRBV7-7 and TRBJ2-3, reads GAGVSQSPRYKVTKRGQDVTLRCDPISSHATLYWYQQALGQGPEFLTYFNYEAQPDKSGLPSDRFSAERPEGSISTLTIQRTEQRDSAMYRCASSATGSTDTQYFGPGTRLTVL.

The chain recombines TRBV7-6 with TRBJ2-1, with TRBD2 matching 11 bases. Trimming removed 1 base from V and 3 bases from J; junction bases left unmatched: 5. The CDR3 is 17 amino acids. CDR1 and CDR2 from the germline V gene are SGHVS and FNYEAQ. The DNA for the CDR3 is TGTGCCAGCAGCTTAGTATCCCTAGCGGGGGGCTACAATGAGCAGTTCTTC. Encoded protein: CASSLVSLAGGYNEQFF. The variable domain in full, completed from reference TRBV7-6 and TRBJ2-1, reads GAGVSQSPRYKVTKRGQDVALRCDPISGHVSLYWYRQALGQGPEFLTYFNYEAQQDKSGLPNDRFSAERPEGSISTLTIQRTEQRDSAMYRCASSLVSLAGGYNEQFFGPGTRLTVL.

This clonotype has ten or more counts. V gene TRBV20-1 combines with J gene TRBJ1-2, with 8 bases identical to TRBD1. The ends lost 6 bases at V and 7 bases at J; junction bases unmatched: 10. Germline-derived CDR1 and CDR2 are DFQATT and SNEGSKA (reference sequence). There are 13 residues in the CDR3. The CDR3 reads CSALSTGGAGYTF. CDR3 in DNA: TGCAGTGCCTTATCCACAGGGGGTGCTGGCTACACCTTC.

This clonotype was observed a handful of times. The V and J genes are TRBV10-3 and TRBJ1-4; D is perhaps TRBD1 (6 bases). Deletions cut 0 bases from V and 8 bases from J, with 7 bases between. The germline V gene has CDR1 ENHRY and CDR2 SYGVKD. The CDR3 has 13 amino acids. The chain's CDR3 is CAISESQGEKLFF. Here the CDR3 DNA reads TGTGCCATCAGTGAGTCGCAGGGGGAAAAACTGTTTTTT.

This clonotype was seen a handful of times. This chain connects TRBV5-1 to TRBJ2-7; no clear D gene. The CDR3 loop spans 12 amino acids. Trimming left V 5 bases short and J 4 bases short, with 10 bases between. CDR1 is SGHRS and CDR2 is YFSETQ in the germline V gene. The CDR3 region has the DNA TGCGCCAGCAGACTGAAGGATTACGAGCAGTACTTC. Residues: CASRLKDYEQYF.

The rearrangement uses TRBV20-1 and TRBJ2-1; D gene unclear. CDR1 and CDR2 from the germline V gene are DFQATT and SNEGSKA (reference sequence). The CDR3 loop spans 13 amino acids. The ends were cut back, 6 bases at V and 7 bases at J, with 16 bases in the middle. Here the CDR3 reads CSAPRRLRNEQFF. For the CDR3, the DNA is TGCAGTGCCCCGCGGCGGTTAAGGAATGAGCAGTTCTTC.